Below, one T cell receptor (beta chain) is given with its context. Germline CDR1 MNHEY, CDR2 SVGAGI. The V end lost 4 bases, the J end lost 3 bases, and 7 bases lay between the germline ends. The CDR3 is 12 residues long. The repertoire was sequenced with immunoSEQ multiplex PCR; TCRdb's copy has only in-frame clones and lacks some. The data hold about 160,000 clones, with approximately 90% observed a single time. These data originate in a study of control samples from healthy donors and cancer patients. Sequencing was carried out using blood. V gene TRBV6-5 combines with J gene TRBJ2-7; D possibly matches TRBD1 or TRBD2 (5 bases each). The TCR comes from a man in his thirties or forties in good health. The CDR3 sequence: CASSWDGYEQYF. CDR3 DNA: TGTGCCAGCAGTTGGGACGGCTACGAGCAGTACTTC.